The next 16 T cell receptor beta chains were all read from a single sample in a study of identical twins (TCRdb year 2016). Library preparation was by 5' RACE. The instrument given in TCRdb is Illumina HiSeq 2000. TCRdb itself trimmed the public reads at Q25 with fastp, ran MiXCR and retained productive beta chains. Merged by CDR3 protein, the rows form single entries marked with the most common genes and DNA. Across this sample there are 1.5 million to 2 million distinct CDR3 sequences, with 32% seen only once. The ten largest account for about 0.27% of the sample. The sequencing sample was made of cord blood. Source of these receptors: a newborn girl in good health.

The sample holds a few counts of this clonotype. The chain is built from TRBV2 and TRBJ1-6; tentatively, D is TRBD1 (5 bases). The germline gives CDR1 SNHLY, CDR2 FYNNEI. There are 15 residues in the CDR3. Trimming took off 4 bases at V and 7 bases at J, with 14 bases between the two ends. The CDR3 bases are TGTGCCAGCAGTGGGGGGTCGTCCACCAATTCACCCCTCCACTTT. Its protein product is CASSGGSSTNSPLHF.

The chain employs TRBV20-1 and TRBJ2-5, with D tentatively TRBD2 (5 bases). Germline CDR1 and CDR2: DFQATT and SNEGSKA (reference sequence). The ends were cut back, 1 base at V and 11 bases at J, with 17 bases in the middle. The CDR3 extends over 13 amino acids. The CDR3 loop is CSARGLDSYGQYF. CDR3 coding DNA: TGCAGTGCTAGAGGACTGGACTCCTACGGGCAGTACTTC.

The DNA for the CDR3 is TGCAGCGTTGCCAGGGTGCCAGATACGCAGTATTTT. Protein: CSVARVPDTQYF. The genes are TRBV29-1 and TRBJ2-3; the D gene is possibly TRBD1 (5 bases). Trimming took off 4 bases at V and 4 bases at J, with 9 bases between the two ends. CDR1 and CDR2 (germline): SQVTM, ANQGSEA. CDR3 size: 12 residues.

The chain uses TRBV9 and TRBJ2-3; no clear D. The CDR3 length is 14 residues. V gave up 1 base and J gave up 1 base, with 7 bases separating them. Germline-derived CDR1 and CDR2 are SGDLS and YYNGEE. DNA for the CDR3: TGTGCCAGCAGCGTAAGGAGCGGCACAGATACGCAGTATTTT. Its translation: CASSVRSGTDTQYF.

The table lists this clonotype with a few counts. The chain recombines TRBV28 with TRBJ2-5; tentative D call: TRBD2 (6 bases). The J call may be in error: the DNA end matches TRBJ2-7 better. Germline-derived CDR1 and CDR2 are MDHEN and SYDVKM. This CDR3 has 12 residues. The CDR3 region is CASSYAGPEQYF. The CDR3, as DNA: TGTGCCAGCAGTTATGCGGGACCCGAGCAGTACTTC.

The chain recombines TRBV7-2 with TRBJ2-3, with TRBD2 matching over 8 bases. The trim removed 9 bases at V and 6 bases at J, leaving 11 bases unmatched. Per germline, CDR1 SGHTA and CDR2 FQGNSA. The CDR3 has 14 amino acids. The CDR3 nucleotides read TGTGCCAGTTTGCCCGGACTAGCTAGCGATACGCAGTATTTT. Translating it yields CASLPGLASDTQYF. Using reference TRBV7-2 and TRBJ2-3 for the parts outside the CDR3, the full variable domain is GAGVSQSPSNKVTEKGKDVELRCDPISGHTALYWYRQSLGQGLEFLIYFQGNSAPDKSGLPSDRFSAERTGGSVSTLTIQRTQQEDSAVYLCASLPGLASDTQYFGPGTRLTVL.

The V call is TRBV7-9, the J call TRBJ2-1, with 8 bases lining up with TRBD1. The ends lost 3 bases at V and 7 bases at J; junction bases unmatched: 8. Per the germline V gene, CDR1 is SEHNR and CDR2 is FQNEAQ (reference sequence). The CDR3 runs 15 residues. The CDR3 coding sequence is TGTGCCAGCAGCTTTCGGACAGGGTCGGAAAATGAGCAGTTCTTC. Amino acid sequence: CASSFRTGSENEQFF.

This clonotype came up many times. This CDR3 is CASSVGTANFNEQFF. The CDR3 nucleotides read TGTGCCAGCAGCGTAGGAACAGCCAACTTCAATGAGCAGTTCTTC. The genes are TRBV9 and TRBJ2-1, with D unresolved. Germline CDR1 is SGDLS and CDR2 is YYNGEE. Trimming stripped 0 bases from V and 6 bases from J, with 13 bases between. The length of the CDR3 is 15 residues.

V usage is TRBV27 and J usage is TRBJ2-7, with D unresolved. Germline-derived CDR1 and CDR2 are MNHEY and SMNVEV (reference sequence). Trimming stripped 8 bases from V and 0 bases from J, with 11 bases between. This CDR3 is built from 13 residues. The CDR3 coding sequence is TGTGCCAGCCAAGAGTATCCCTCCTACGAGCAGTACTTC. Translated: CASQEYPSYEQYF.

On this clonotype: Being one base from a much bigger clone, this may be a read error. This chain's CDR3 is CVSNGGSSYEQYF. CDR3 in DNA: TGTGTCAGCAATGGGGGAAGCTCCTACGAGCAGTACTTC. This sequence joins TRBV7-2 and TRBJ2-7; D could derive from TRBD1 or TRBD2 (5 bases each). The CDR3 runs to 13 residues. Germline V gene lookup returns CDR1 SGHTA and CDR2 FQGNSA.

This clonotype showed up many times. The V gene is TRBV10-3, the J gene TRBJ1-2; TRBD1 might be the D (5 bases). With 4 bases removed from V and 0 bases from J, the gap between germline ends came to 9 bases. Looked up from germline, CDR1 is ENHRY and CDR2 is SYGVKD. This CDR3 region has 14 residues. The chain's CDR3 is CAISAQGANYGYTF. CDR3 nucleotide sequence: TGTGCCATCAGTGCACAAGGGGCTAACTATGGCTACACCTTC.

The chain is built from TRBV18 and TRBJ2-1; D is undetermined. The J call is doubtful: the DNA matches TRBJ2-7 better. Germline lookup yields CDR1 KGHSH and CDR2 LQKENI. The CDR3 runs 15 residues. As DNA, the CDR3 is TGTGCCAGCTCACCCCGAGGTCCCTTCTACAATGAGCAGTACTTC. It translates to CASSPRGPFYNEQYF.

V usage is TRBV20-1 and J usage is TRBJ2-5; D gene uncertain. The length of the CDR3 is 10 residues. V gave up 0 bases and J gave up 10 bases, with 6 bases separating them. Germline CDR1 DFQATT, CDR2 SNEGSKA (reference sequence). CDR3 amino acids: CSAREEIQYF. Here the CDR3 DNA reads TGCAGTGCTAGAGAAGAAATCCAGTACTTC.

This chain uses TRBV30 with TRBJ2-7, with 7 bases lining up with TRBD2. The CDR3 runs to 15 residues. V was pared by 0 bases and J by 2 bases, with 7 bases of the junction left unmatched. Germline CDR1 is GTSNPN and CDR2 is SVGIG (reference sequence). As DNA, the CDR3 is TGTGCCTGGAGTGTACGGGGGACTATCCCCTACGAGCAGTACTTC. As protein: CAWSVRGTIPYEQYF.

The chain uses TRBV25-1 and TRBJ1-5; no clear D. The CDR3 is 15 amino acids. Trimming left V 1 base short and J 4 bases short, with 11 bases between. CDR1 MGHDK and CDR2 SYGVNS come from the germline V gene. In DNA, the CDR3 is TGTGCCAGCAGTGAATCGGGATTCCTTAATCAGCCCCAGCATTTT. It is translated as CASSESGFLNQPQHF.

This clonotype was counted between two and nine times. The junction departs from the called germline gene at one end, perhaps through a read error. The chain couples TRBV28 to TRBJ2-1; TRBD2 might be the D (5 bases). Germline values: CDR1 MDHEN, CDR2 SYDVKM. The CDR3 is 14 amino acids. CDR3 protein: CASSRELPYNEQFF. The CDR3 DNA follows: TGTGCCAGCAGCCGGGAACTACCCTATAATGAGCAGTTCTTC.